A single sample is the source of the 19 T cell receptor beta chains below, sequenced in a study of post-analysis software for immune sequencing data. The study, taken as a whole, reports: The five TRBV segments detected at higher frequency in patients than in controls included TRBV5-6, TRBV5-1 and TRBV20-1.

Unique molecular identifiers were built into the TCR beta cDNA libraries. TCRdb reprocessed the PCR reads with MiXCR, giving one entry per CDR3 protein. The sample has 700,000 to 800,000 distinct CDR3 sequences, 30% seen once; the top ten hold roughly 0.54%. The antigens of these receptors remain unknown. Sample: blood. These TCRs come from a girl aged 10 to 17 with multiple sclerosis.

Only a few counts were recorded for this clonotype. The J gene is TRBJ2-3, the V gene TRBV27; D call uncertain. CDR1 and CDR2 (germline): MNHEY, SMNVEV (reference sequence). The V end was cut by 2 bases, the J end by 0 bases, with 15 bases between. This CDR3 is 17 amino acids long. DNA of the CDR3: TGTGCCAGCAGTTTAGGTTTTGGAGCCCCTAGCACAGATACGCAGTATTTT. This codes for CASSLGFGAPSTDTQYF.

CDR3 in DNA: TGCGCCGGCGCTACGGGACAGTACAATGAGCAGTTCTTC. Amino acids: CAGATGQYNEQFF. The rearrangement uses TRBV5-1 and TRBJ2-1; 7 bases align to TRBD1. CDR3 length: 13 amino acids. V dropped 10 bases and J dropped 4; count of bases not matched to a gene: 8. The germline V gene has CDR1 SGHRS and CDR2 YFSETQ.

The V call is TRBV27, the J call TRBJ2-7, with D possibly matching TRBD2 (5 bases). CDR1 MNHEY and CDR2 SMNVEV come from the germline V gene (reference sequence). Trimming took off 8 bases at V and 6 bases at J, with 26 bases between the two ends. CDR3 length equals 16 residues. CDR3 nucleotides: TGTGCCAGCGGGGTCGGGAATCCGAATTTCATCTCCGAGCAGTACTTC. Its protein is CASGVGNPNFISEQYF.

The chain carries TRBV27 and TRBJ1-1; D perhaps matches TRBD1 (5 bases). Germline CDR1 reads MNHEY; CDR2 reads SMNVEV (reference sequence). The CDR3 runs 13 residues. Trimming shortened V by 6 bases and J by 1 base, and 9 bases separated the two germline ends. The CDR3 DNA follows: TGTGCCAGCAGACGCGGACAGAACACTGAAGCTTTCTTT. Residues: CASRRGQNTEAFF.

About this clonotype itself: An end of the junction does not agree with germline; a read error may underlie this. This rearrangement joins TRBV20-1 to TRBJ2-5; tentatively, D is TRBD2 (6 bases). The germline CDR1 and CDR2 sequences are DFQATT and SNEGSKA (reference sequence). The CDR3 spans 14 residues. The CDR3: CSASVAGRTETRYF. CDR3 in DNA: TGCAGTGCTAGTGTGGCGGGGAGGACGGAGACCCGGTACTTC.

This clonotype was seen a few times. The rearrangement uses TRBV7-8 and TRBJ2-5; 7 bases fit TRBD2. The CDR3 length is 18 residues. V gave up 2 bases and J gave up 5 bases; unmatched junction bases: 17. Germline V gives CDR1 SGHVS, CDR2 FQNEAQ. The CDR3 spells CASSLTRGMAGVGETQYF. The CDR3 DNA reads TGTGCCAGCAGCTTAACCCGGGGAATGGCGGGGGTGGGGGAGACCCAGTACTTC.

This CDR3 is CSGSEPGQETQYF. The CDR3 DNA reads TGCAGTGGATCAGAACCCGGGCAAGAGACCCAGTACTTC. This chain uses TRBV20-1 with TRBJ2-5, with D unclear. Between the trimmed V and J ends, which lost 7 bases and 2 bases, there was a span of 14 bases. The CDR3 covers 13 residues. Looked up from germline, CDR1 is DFQATT and CDR2 is SNEGSKA (reference sequence).

The table lists this clonotype with a few counts. Here the CDR3 DNA reads TGCGCCAGCAGCCCCGGGACAGGGTTTTCACCCCTCCACTTT. Translation gives CASSPGTGFSPLHF. This chain uses TRBV5-1 with TRBJ1-6, with 9 bases fitting TRBD1. J was trimmed by 9 bases and V by 4 bases; bases with no gene match: 5. This CDR3 spans 14 amino acids. Germline V gene lookup returns CDR1 SGHRS and CDR2 YFSETQ.

This chain links TRBV6-5 with TRBJ2-7; D possibly corresponds to TRBD1 (6 bases). V lost 3 bases and J lost 3, with 12 bases in between. The CDR3 is made up of 14 amino acids. CDR1 MNHEY and CDR2 SVGAGI come from the germline V gene. Here the CDR3 DNA reads TGTGCCAGCAGTTATACAGGGAGCATCTACGAGCAGTACTTC. Translation gives CASSYTGSIYEQYF.

V and J are TRBV28 and TRBJ2-2; tentative D call: TRBD2 (5 bases). The germline V gene has CDR1 MDHEN and CDR2 SYDVKM. The V end was cut by 7 bases, the J end by 5 bases, with 14 bases between. The CDR3 totals 14 residues. CDR3: CASTPGGGTGELFF. Here the CDR3 DNA reads TGTGCCAGCACCCCTGGAGGTGGGACCGGGGAGCTGTTTTTT. The entire variable domain, with the rest obtained from reference TRBV28 and TRBJ2-2, is as follows: DVKVTQSSRYLVKRTGEKVFLECVQDMDHENMFWYRQDPGLGLRLIYFSYDVKMKEKGDIPEGYSVSREKKERFSLILESASTNQTSMYLCASTPGGGTGELFFGEGSRLTVL.

The rearrangement joins TRBV7-2 to TRBJ2-2; the D is unclear. The V and J ends lost 2 bases and 0 bases respectively, with 1 base between them. This CDR3 contains 13 residues. Per germline, CDR1 SGHTA and CDR2 FQGNSA. The DNA for the CDR3 is TGTGCCAGCAGCTTACCGAACACCGGGGAGCTGTTTTTT. The encoded protein is CASSLPNTGELFF.

This sequence joins TRBV20-1 and TRBJ2-3; the D call may be TRBD1 or TRBD2 (6 bases each). Per the germline V gene, CDR1 is DFQATT and CDR2 is SNEGSKA (reference sequence). V was shortened by 6 bases and J by 0 bases, with 16 bases between the two germline ends. CDR3 length: 15 amino acids. In DNA, the CDR3 is TGCAGTGCAGGGTGGGGGGCCACTAGCACAGATACGCAGTATTTT. Protein: CSAGWGATSTDTQYF.

This clonotype was counted between two and nine times. The CDR3 sequence: CASSQDTGSATEAFF. CDR3 bases: TGTGCCAGCAGCCAAGATACAGGGTCGGCCACTGAAGCTTTCTTT. V usage is TRBV3-1 and J usage is TRBJ1-1; D might be TRBD1 (6 bases). Germline values: CDR1 LGHDT, CDR2 YNNKEL (reference sequence). V gave up 0 bases and J gave up 4 bases, with 12 bases separating them. CDR3 size: 15 residues.

The rearrangement uses TRBV7-2 and TRBJ2-3, with 9 bases identical to TRBD2. CDR1 and CDR2 from the germline V gene are SGHTA and FQGNSA. The CDR3 has 16 amino acids. With 1 base clipped from V and 5 bases from J, the junction kept 7 bases outside the gene matches. CDR3: CASSLVAGGPRDTQYF. CDR3 coding DNA: TGTGCCAGCAGCTTAGTTGCGGGAGGGCCCCGAGATACGCAGTATTTT.

A single count supports this clonotype. V gene TRBV4-1 combines with J gene TRBJ2-3; 9 nucleotides align to TRBD2. CDR1 and CDR2 from the germline V gene are MGHRA and YSYEKL. V dropped 1 base and J dropped 4; count of bases not matched to a gene: 12. The CDR3 spans 18 residues. Here the CDR3 DNA reads TGCGCCAGCAGCCAAGCGGGCGGGGGGGCCGGTCAGGCAGATACGCAGTATTTT. Protein product: CASSQAGGGAGQADTQYF.

Note on this clonotype: At one boundary the junction diverges from the germline segment, which might be a read error. The chain employs TRBV7-9 and TRBJ2-3; D not certain. The V gene's germline CDR1 is SEHNR and CDR2 FQNEAQ (reference sequence). This CDR3 is built from 14 residues. CDR3 protein: CASGAQESTDTQYF. The CDR3, as DNA: TGTGCCAGCGGAGCTCAAGAGAGCACTGATACGCAGTATTTT.

The V gene is TRBV3-1, the J gene TRBJ2-7; 7 positions agree with TRBD2. The CDR3 is made up of 14 amino acids. The V segment lost 3 bases and the J segment 3 bases; nucleotides outside the gene matches: 5. Germline-derived CDR1 and CDR2 are LGHDT and YNNKEL (reference sequence). The CDR3 loop reads CASSQAGRGYEQYF. The CDR3 DNA sequence: TGTGCCAGCAGCCAGGCAGGGAGGGGCTACGAGCAGTACTTC.

This clonotype was found a few times. The rearrangement joins TRBV12-3 or TRBV12-4 to TRBJ2-3; 9 nucleotides line up with TRBD2. The CDR3 spans 16 residues. Trimming cost V 2 bases and J 5 bases; bases outside gene matches: 8. DNA for the CDR3: TGTGCCAGCAGTTTATCTTGGCGGGGGGGCAGAGATACGCAGTATTTT. Protein sequence: CASSLSWRGGRDTQYF.

The chain uses TRBV12-3 or TRBV12-4 and TRBJ1-2; D gene ambiguous. The CDR3 extends over 14 amino acids. V lost 4 bases and J lost 5, with 14 bases in between. As DNA, the CDR3 is TGTGCCAGCAGTTCCCTCGGGGAAACTTATGGCTACACCTTC. As protein: CASSSLGETYGYTF.